This TCR beta chain was recovered during a study of cytomegalovirus exposure and HLA in healthy donors. V trimming: 2 bases; J trimming: 3 bases; junction bases outside the gene matches: 9. Looked up from germline, CDR1 is MGHRA and CDR2 is YSYEKL. This CDR3 has 17 residues. The PCR contained 60 Vbeta and 13 Jbeta primers. Method: immunoSEQ multiplex PCR; TCRdb's copy keeps in-frame clones and lacks some. Altogether around 100,000 clones are present, roughly 78% being singletons, with the ten largest covering around 3%. V is TRBV4-1 and J is TRBJ1-5; 8 bases agree with TRBD1. Sequencing was performed on PBMCs. The clonotype comes from a woman aged 40 to 50 in good health and CMV-seronegative. The CDR3 DNA reads as TGCGCCAGCAGCCAATCCTCGACAGGGGAATCCAATCAGCCCCAGCATTTT. Translation: CASSQSSTGESNQPQHF.